What follows are 7 T cell receptor beta chains derived from one specimen sequenced in a study of blood T cells in healthy people across ages (dated by TCRdb to 2013 to 2016). The protocol used for the library was 5' RACE. TCRdb names Illumina HiSeq 2500 as the instrument used. A second PCR of roughly 6 to 11 cycles was performed with a sample-barcoded 5' primer and a J-beta primer mix. TCRdb redid the processing of the public reads, applying fastp at Q25 and MiXCR, and retained in-frame beta chains. One record per CDR3 amino acid sequence lists the most common genes and DNA. Within this sample are more than 800,000 distinct CDR3 sequences, with around 26% of them counted one time only. The ten largest clones capture approximately 15% of the sample. The sample was blood. These receptors were collected from a woman over 75 in good health.

Turning to this clonotype: This CDR3 fails to terminate in the conserved phenylalanine or tryptophan, so it likely reflects a read error. The V gene is TRBV29-1, the J gene TRBJ2-5; 8 bases are a match to TRBD1. The CDR3 contains 14 residues. Germline assignment: CDR1 SQVTM and CDR2 ANQGSEA. J lost 5 bases, V lost 6 bases, and 11 bases had no gene match. CDR3 bases: TGCAGCGTCGGGGGCAGGGGGCAGGTGGAGACCCAGTACTGC. This encodes CSVGGRGQVETQYC.

With regard to this clonotype: With a much larger clone just one base away, this may be a read error. The chain is built from TRBV18 and TRBJ2-6; D is perhaps TRBD1 or TRBD2 (5 bases each). Germline CDR1 reads KGHSH; CDR2 reads LQKENI. The length of the CDR3 is 16 residues. CDR3 nucleotide sequence: TGTGCCAGCTCACTGGGGGTCCTCTCTGGGGCCAGCGTCCTGACTTTC. Translating gives CASSLGVLSGASVLTF.

This clonotype was counted a few times. This clone may be a read error of a much larger clone one base away. This chain uses TRBV10-3 with TRBJ2-5, with D unclear. The CDR3 consists of 14 residues. Per the germline V gene, CDR1 is ENHRY and CDR2 is SYGVKD. Trimming left V 4 bases short and J 11 bases short, with 20 bases between. CDR3 sequence: CAISADDLSYGQYF. The CDR3 DNA follows: TGTGCCATCAGTGCGGACGATCTTTCCTACGGGCAGTACTTC.

This clonotype appeared many times. The CDR3 DNA reads TGTGCCAGCAGCTTAGGGGGGACAGGTTTCTACAATGAGCAGTTCTTC. Protein product: CASSLGGTGFYNEQFF. The chain is built from TRBV7-2 and TRBJ2-1; 8 bases are shared with TRBD1. Germline values: CDR1 SGHTA, CDR2 FQGNSA. This CDR3 is 16 amino acids long. Losses at the gene ends were 1 base for V and 3 bases for J; bases not matched to a gene: 5.

Worth noting for this clonotype: This may arise from a read error, as a much more abundant clone is one base away. The rearrangement joins TRBV12-3 or TRBV12-4 to TRBJ2-3, with 11 nucleotides matching TRBD2. The length of the CDR3 is 16 residues. CDR3 protein: CASSLRLAGLTDAQYF. CDR3 bases: TGTGCCAGCAGTTTAAGACTAGCGGGGCTAACAGATGCGCAGTATTTT.

On this clonotype: This may be a read error, as it is one base from a much larger clone. CDR3 region: CANLRWPSQEQFF. The CDR3 region has the DNA TGTGCCAACCTGCGTTGGCCCTCGCAGGAGCAGTTCTTC. V is TRBV7-9 and J is TRBJ2-1; D is ambiguous. The CDR3 runs to 13 residues. Germline CDR1 is SEHNR and CDR2 is FQNEAQ (reference sequence). V shed 10 bases and J shed 10 bases, with 20 bases lying between them.

The chain joins TRBV27 to TRBJ2-1; 7 nucleotides agree with TRBD1. With 6 bases clipped from V and 1 base from J, the junction kept 6 bases outside the gene matches. The germline CDR1 and CDR2 sequences are MNHEY and SMNVEV (reference sequence). The CDR3 has 15 amino acids. CDR3 sequence reads: CASRPGQSSYNEQFF. The CDR3 DNA reads as TGTGCCAGCAGACCGGGACAGTCGTCCTACAATGAGCAGTTCTTC.